Below, one TCR beta chain is given with its context. CDR1 is KGHSH and CDR2 is LQKENI in the germline V gene. Trimming stripped 3 bases from V and 8 bases from J, with 14 bases between. The CDR3 runs to 15 residues. The sample originates from a study of blood T cell repertoires in COVID-19. Study information: The United States, Italy and Spain provided the acute and convalescent COVID-19 samples. Sample material is recorded as cDNA or gDNA derived from T cells, B-cell-depleted T cells, or PBMCs.

Original handling: Reference gene primer amplification in the assay estimated nucleated cell counts. Repertoires were generated with immunoSEQ multiplex PCR, while TCRdb's copy carries only in-frame clones and drops some. That table supplies the V and J calls and clone size; D and trimming were determined from the DNA. The sample lists under 250,000 clones; less than 90% were seen once. The V and J genes are TRBV18 and TRBJ1-6, with a possible D match to TRBD1 (6 bases). This TCR was sampled from a woman between 70 and 85 years old with active or convalescent COVID-19. The sequencing input was peripheral blood. CDR3 in DNA: TGTGCCAGCTCACCGATATCGGGGGGCGATTCACCCCTCCACTTT. It yields the protein CASSPISGGDSPLHF.